Listed here is a single T cell receptor beta chain. This CDR3 comprises 15 residues. Germline V gives CDR1 SGHTA, CDR2 FQGNSA. Germline trimming cut 0 bases from V and 2 bases from J; bases unmatched to any gene: 3. The sample is drawn from a study of blood T cell repertoires in COVID-19. Enrollees, 18 to 89 years old, lived in roughly 24 US areas. Clinical history as reported by participants underpinned cohort assignment. Measured with immunoSEQ multiplex PCR; TCRdb has only the in-frame clones, and not every one. The sample shows approximately 210,000 clones, 80% to 85% of them seen only once. The TCR comes from a woman in her 50s with acute COVID-19. J is TRBJ2-5 and V is TRBV7-2; TRBD2 aligns across 7 bases. The sequenced sample was PBMCs or T cells enriched from blood (not recorded which). CDR3 residues: CASSLAAGVQETQYF. The CDR3 bases are TGTGCCAGCAGCTTAGCGGCGGGGGTACAAGAGACCCAGTACTTC.